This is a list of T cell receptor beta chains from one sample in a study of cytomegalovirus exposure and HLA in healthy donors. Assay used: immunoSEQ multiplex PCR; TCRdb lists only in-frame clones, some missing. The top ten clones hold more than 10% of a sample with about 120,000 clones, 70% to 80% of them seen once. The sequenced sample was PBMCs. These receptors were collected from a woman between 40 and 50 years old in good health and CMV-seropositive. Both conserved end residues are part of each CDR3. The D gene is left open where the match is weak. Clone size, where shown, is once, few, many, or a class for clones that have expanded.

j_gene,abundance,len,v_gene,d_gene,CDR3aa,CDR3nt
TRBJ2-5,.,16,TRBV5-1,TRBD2,CASSLSRGGGQETQYF,TGCGCCAGCAGCTTATCACGGGGCGGGGGCCAAGAGACCCAGTACTTC
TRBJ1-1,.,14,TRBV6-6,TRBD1,CASSPGQGNTEAFF,TGTGCCAGCAGTCCGGGACAGGGGAACACTGAAGCTTTCTTT
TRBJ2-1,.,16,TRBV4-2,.,CASSRREGGLEGEQFF,TGTGCCAGCAGCCGGAGAGAGGGAGGTCTAGAGGGTGAGCAGTTCTTC
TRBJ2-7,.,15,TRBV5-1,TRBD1,CASSSRQGLSYEQYF,TGCGCCAGCAGCTCAAGACAGGGTTTATCCTACGAGCAGTACTTC
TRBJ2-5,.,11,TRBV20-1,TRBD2,CSELGGGTQYF,TGCAGTGAGCTAGGCGGGGGGACCCAGTACTTC
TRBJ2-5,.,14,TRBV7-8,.,CASPRGALQETQYF,TGTGCCAGCCCACGGGGGGCACTCCAAGAGACCCAGTACTTC
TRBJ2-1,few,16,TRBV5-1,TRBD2,CASSLALAGGKNEQFF,TGCGCCAGCAGCTTGGCGCTAGCGGGGGGTAAAAATGAGCAGTTCTTC
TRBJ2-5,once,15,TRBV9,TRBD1,CASHGDRGPGETQYF,TGTGCCAGCCACGGGGACAGGGGGCCTGGGGAGACCCAGTACTTC
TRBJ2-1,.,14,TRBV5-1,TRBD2,CASSFGTIEDEQFF,TGCGCCAGCAGCTTCGGGACTATAGAGGATGAGCAGTTCTTC
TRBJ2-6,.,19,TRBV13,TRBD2,CASSNRWASGSSGANVLTF,TGTGCCAGCAGTAATCGGTGGGCTAGCGGAAGCTCTGGGGCCAACGTCCTGACTTTC
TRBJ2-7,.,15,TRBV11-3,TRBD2,CASSPGLAITHEQYF,TGTGCCAGCAGCCCGGGACTAGCGATTACCCACGAGCAGTACTTC
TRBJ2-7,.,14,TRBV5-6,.,CASSLTGDRYEQYF,TGTGCCAGCAGCTTAACGGGGGATAGGTACGAGCAGTACTTC
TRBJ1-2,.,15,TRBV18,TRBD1,CASSPMGQGLDGYTF,TGTGCCAGCTCACCAATGGGACAGGGGTTAGACGGCTACACCTTC
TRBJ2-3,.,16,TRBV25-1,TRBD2,CASSSAGTSGTDTQYF,TGTGCCAGCAGTTCCGCCGGGACTAGCGGCACAGATACGCAGTATTTT
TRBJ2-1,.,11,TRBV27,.,CASSSRDEQFF,TGTGCCAGCAGTTCGAGAGATGAGCAGTTCTTC
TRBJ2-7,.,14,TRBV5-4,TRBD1,CASRRQGYGYEQYF,TGTGCCAGCAGAAGACAGGGCTATGGCTACGAGCAGTACTTC
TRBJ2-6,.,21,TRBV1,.,CTSSQDRALGQESSGANVLTF,TGCACCAGCAGCCAAGATCGGGCTCTGGGACAGGAGAGCTCTGGGGCCAACGTCCTGACTTTC
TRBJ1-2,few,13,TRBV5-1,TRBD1,CASSYDRAYGYTF,TGCGCCAGCAGTTACGACAGGGCTTATGGCTACACCTTC
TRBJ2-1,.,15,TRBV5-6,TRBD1,CASSLYRGTYNEQFF,TGTGCCAGCAGCTTATACAGGGGGACTTACAATGAGCAGTTCTTC
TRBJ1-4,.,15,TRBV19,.,CASSMGAGGNEKLFF,TGTGCCAGTAGTATGGGCGCAGGAGGGAATGAAAAACTGTTTTTT
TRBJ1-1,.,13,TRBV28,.,CASSSTANTEAFF,TGTGCCAGCAGTTCCACAGCGAACACTGAAGCTTTCTTT
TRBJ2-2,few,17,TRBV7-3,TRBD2,CASSPIVGGGLTGELFF,TGTGCCAGCAGCCCTATCGTCGGGGGGGGCCTCACCGGGGAGCTGTTTTTT
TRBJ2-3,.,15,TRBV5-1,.,CASSSNWASTDTQYF,TGCGCCAGCAGCTCCAACTGGGCTAGCACAGATACGCAGTATTTT
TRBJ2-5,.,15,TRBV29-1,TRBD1,CSVDGGQGRIGTQYF,TGCAGCGTTGACGGGGGACAGGGGCGGATCGGGACCCAGTACTTC
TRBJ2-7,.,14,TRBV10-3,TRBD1,CAINPGQSSYEQYF,TGTGCCATCAACCCGGGACAGAGCTCCTACGAGCAGTACTTC
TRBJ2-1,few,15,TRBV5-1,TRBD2,CASSPPSGGNNEQFF,TGCGCCAGCAGCCCGCCCAGCGGGGGAAACAATGAGCAGTTCTTC
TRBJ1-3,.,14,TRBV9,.,CASSVGDTGNTIYF,TGTGCCAGCAGCGTCGGAGATACTGGAAACACCATATATTTT
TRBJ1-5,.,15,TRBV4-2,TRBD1,CASSADRVGNQPQHF,TGTGCCAGCAGCGCGGACAGGGTCGGCAATCAGCCCCAGCATTTT
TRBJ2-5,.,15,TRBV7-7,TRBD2,CASTPGLAGGETQYF,TGTGCCAGCACACCGGGACTAGCGGGGGGAGAGACCCAGTACTTC
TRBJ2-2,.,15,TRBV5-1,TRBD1,CASSTATGQTGELFF,TGCGCCAGCAGCACGGCGACAGGGCAGACCGGGGAGCTGTTTTTT
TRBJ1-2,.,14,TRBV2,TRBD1,CASTQGQGHSGYTF,TGTGCCAGCACCCAGGGACAGGGTCACAGTGGCTACACCTTC
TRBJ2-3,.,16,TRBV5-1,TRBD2,CASSLALAGGTDTQYF,TGCGCCAGCAGCTTGGCCCTCGCGGGGGGCACAGATACGCAGTATTTT
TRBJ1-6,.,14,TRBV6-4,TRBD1,CASSGAGGVSPLHF,TGTGCCAGCAGTGGCGCAGGGGGCGTCTCACCCCTCCACTTT
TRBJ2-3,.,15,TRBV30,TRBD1,CAWSPGQGRSYTQYF,TGTGCCTGGAGTCCGGGACAGGGCCGATCCTATACGCAGTATTTT
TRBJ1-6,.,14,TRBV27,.,CASSTGSSNSPLHF,TGTGCCAGCAGTACCGGGAGCTCTAATTCACCCCTCCACTTT
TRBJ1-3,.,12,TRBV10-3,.,CAEGDSGNTIYF,TGTGCCGAGGGGGACTCTGGAAACACCATATATTTT
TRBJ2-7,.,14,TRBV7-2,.,CASSLETASYEQYF,TGTGCCAGCAGCTTAGAGACAGCGTCCTACGAGCAGTACTTC
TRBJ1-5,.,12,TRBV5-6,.,CASSLRGQPQHF,TGTGCCAGCAGCTTGAGGGGGCAGCCCCAGCATTTT
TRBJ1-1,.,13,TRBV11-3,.,CASARGMNTEAFF,TGTGCCAGCGCAAGGGGTATGAACACTGAAGCTTTCTTT
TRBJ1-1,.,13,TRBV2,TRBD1,CASCVGQGTEAFF,TGTGCCAGCTGCGTGGGACAGGGGACTGAAGCTTTCTTT
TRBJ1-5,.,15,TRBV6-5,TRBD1,CASSYTGDSNQPQHF,TGTGCCAGCAGTTACACAGGGGATAGCAATCAGCCCCAGCATTTT
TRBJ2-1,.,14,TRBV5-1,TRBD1,CASRRDRGGDEQFF,TGCGCCAGTCGCCGGGACAGGGGGGGGGATGAGCAGTTCTTC
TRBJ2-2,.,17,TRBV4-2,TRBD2,CASSQARAGGNTGELFF,TGTGCCAGCAGCCAAGCTCGAGCGGGGGGTAACACCGGGGAGCTGTTTTTT
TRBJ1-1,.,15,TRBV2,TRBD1,CASSEGTGLNTEAFF,TGTGCCAGCAGTGAAGGGACAGGCCTTAACACTGAAGCTTTCTTT
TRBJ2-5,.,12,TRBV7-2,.,CASSFNLETQYF,TGTGCCAGCAGCTTTAATCTAGAAACCCAGTACTTC
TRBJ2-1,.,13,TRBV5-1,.,CASSPDSYNEQFF,TGCGCCAGCAGCCCGGACAGCTACAATGAGCAGTTCTTC
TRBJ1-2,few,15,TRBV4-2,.,CASSQDRQGSYGYTF,TGTGCCAGCAGCCAAGACAGGCAGGGCTCCTATGGCTACACCTTC
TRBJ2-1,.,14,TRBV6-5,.,CASSEIQGRGEQFF,TGTGCCAGCAGTGAGATTCAGGGTAGAGGTGAGCAGTTCTTC
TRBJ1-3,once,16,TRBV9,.,CASSVGEGEAGNTIYF,TGTGCCAGCAGCGTTGGGGAGGGGGAAGCTGGAAACACCATATATTTT